This T cell receptor (beta chain) was captured in a study of blood T cell repertoires in COVID-19. Study-level background: The United States, Italy and Spain supplied acute and convalescent COVID-19 samples.

Per the authors' pipeline: Estimates of nucleated cell counts were drawn from the amplification of reference gene primers. Libraries were prepared by immunoSEQ multiplex PCR; TCRdb keeps only in-frame clonotypes and omits some of them. For V, J and clone size, that table is used; D and trimming come from the DNA. The sample lists around 120,000 clones, roughly 85% seen once, with under 3% in the top ten. Between the trimmed V and J ends, which lost 5 bases and 0 bases, there was a span of 7 bases. Germline CDR1 reads KGHSH; CDR2 reads LQKENI. The CDR3 runs 13 residues. The TCR originated in a man younger than 40 with acute or convalescent COVID-19. Sequencing was done on a sample of peripheral blood. V gene TRBV18 combines with J gene TRBJ1-1; D is ambiguous. CDR3 region: CASSVDMNTEAFF. In DNA, the CDR3 is TGTGCCAGCTCAGTTGACATGAACACTGAAGCTTTCTTT.